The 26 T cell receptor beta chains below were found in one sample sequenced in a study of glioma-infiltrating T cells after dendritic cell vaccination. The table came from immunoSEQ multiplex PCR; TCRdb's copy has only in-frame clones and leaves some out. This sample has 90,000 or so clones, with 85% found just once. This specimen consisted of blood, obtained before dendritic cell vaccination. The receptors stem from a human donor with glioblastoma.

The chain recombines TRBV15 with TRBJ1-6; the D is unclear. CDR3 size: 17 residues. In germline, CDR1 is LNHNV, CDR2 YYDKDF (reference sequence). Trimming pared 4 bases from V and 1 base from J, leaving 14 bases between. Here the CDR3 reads CATSKGRTISYNSPLHF. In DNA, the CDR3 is TGTGCCACCAGCAAAGGACGGACTATTTCCTATAATTCACCCCTCCACTTT.

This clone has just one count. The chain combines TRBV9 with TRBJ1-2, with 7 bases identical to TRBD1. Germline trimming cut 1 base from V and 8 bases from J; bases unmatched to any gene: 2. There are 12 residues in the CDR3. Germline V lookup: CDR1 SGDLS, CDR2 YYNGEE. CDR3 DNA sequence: TGTGCCAGCAGCGTAACAGGGGTAGGCTACACCTTC. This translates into CASSVTGVGYTF.

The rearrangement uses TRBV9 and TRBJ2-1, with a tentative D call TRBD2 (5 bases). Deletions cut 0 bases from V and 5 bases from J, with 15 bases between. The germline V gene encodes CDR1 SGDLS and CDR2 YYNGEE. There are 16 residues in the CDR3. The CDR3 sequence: CASSVDAGRPDNEQFF. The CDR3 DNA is TGTGCCAGCAGCGTAGATGCGGGCCGGCCAGACAATGAGCAGTTCTTC.

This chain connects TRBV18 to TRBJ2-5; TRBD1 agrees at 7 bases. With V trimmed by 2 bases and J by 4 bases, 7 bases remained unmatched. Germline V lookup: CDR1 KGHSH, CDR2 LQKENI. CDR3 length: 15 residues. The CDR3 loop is CASSPGTAWGETQYF. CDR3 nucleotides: TGTGCCAGCTCACCAGGGACAGCCTGGGGAGAGACCCAGTACTTC. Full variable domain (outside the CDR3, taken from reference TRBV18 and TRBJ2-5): NAGVMQNPRHLVRRRGQEARLRCSPMKGHSHVYWYRQLPEEGLKFMVYLQKENIIDESGMPKERFSAEFPKEGPSILRIQQVVRGDSAAYFCASSPGTAWGETQYFGPGTRLLVL.

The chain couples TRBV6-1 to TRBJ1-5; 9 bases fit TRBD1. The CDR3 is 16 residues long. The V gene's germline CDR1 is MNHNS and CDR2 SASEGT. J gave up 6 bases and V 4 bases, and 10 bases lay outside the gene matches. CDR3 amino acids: CASSASIQGASQPQHF. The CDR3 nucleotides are TGTGCCAGCAGTGCGTCGATACAGGGGGCTTCTCAGCCCCAGCATTTT.

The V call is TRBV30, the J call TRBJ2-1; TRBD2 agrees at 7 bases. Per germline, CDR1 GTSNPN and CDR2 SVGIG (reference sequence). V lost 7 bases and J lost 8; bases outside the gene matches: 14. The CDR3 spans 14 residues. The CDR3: CASQVGGDRDEQFF. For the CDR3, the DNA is TGTGCCTCCCAAGTGGGAGGGGATAGGGATGAGCAGTTCTTC.

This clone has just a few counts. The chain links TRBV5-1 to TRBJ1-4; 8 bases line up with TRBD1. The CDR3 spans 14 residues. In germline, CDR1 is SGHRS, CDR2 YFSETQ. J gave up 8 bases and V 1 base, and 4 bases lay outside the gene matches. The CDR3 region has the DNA TGCGCCAGCAGCTTGCAGGGGGCAGGAGAAAAACTGTTTTTT. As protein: CASSLQGAGEKLFF.

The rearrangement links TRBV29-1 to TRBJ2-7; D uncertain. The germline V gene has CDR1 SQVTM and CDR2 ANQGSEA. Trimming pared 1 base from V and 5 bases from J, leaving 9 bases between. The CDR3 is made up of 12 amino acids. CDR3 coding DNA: TGCAGCGTTGAAGTGGCCCCTGACGAGCAGTACTTC. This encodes CSVEVAPDEQYF.

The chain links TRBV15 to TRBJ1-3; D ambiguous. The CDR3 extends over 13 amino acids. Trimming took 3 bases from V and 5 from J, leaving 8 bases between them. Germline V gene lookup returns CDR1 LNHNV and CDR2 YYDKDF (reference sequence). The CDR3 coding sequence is TGTGCCACCAGCAGGGCTCCCAGAAACACCATATATTTT. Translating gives CATSRAPRNTIYF.

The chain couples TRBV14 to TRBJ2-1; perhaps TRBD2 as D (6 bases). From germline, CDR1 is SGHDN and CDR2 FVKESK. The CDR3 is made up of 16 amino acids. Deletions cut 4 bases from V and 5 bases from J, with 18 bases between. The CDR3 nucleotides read TGTGCCAGCAGCCCTGGGAGACGCTCGGGGGACAATGAGCAGTTCTTC. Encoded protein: CASSPGRRSGDNEQFF. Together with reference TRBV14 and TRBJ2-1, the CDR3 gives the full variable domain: EAGVTQFPSHSVIEKGQTVTLRCDPISGHDNLYWYRRVMGKEIKFLLHFVKESKQDESGMPNNRFLAERTGGTYSTLKVQPAELEDSGVYFCASSPGRRSGDNEQFFGPGTRLTVL.

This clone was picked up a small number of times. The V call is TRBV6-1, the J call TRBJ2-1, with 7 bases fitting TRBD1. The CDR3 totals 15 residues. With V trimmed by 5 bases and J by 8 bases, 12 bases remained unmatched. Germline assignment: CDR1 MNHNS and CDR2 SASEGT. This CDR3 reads CASSSYDRVWHEQFF. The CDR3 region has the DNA TGTGCCAGCAGTTCCTACGACAGGGTATGGCATGAGCAGTTCTTC.

The CDR3 here is CASRRFTNTGELFF. For the CDR3, the DNA is TGCGCCAGCAGACGGTTTACGAACACCGGGGAGCTGTTTTTT. The V call is TRBV5-1, the J call TRBJ2-2; D not resolved. The germline V gene encodes CDR1 SGHRS and CDR2 YFSETQ. V was cut by 5 bases and J by 0 bases, with 8 bases left in between. There are 14 residues in the CDR3.

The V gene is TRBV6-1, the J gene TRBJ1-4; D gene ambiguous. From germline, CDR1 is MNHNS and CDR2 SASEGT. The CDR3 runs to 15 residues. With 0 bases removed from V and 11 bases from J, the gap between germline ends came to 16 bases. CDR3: CASSEARAVGGKLFF. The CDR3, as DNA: TGTGCCAGCAGTGAAGCGCGGGCAGTCGGAGGGAAACTGTTTTTT.

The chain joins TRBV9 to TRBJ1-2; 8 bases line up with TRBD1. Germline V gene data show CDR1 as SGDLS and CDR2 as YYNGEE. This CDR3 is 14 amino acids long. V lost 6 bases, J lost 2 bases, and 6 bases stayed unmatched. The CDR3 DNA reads TGTGCCAGCACCCGGACAGGGTCCAACTATGGCTACACCTTC. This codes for CASTRTGSNYGYTF.

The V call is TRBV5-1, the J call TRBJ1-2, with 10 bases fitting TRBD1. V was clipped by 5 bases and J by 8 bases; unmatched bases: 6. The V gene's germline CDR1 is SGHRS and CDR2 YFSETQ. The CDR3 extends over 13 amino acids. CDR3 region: CASRPGQGLGYTF. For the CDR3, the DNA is TGCGCCAGCAGACCGGGACAGGGGTTGGGCTACACCTTC.

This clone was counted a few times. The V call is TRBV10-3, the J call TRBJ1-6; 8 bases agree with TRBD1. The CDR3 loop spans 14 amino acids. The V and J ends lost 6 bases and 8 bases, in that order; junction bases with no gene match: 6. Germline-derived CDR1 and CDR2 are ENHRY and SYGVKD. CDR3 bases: TGTGCCATCAGCAAACAGGGGGAGGATTCACCCCTCCACTTT. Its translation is CAISKQGEDSPLHF.

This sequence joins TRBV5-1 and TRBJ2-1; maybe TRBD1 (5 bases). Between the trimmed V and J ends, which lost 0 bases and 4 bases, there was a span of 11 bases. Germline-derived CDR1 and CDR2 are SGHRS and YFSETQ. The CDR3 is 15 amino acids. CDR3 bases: TGCGCCAGCAGCTTGGGCAGGGCGGAGTACAATGAGCAGTTCTTC. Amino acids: CASSLGRAEYNEQFF.

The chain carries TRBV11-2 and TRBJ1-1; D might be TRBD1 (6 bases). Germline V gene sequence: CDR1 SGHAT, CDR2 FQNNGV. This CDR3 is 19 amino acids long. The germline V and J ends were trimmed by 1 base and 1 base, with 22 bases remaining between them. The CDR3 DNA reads TGTGCCAGCAGCTTAGGTATCGGGGGGGCCAACACGAGGAACACTGAAGCTTTCTTT. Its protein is CASSLGIGGANTRNTEAFF.

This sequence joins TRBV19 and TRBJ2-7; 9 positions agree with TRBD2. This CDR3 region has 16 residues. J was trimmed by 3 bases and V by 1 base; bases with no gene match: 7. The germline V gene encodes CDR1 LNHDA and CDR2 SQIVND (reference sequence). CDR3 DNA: TGTGCCAGTAGTATAGGCGGCCTAGCGGGGATCTACGAGCAGTACTTC. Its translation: CASSIGGLAGIYEQYF.

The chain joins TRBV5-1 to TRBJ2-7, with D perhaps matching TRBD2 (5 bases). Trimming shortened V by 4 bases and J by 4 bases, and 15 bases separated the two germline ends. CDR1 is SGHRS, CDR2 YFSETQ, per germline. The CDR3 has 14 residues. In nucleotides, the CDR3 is TGCGCCAGCAGCCCTAGCTCGACGGAGTACGAGCAGTACTTC. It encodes CASSPSSTEYEQYF. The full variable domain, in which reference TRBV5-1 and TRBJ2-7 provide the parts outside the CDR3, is KAGVTQTPRYLIKTRGQQVTLSCSPISGHRSVSWYQQTPGQGLQFLFEYFSETQRNKGNFPGRFSGRQFSNSRSEMNVSTLELGDSALYLCASSPSSTEYEQYFGPGTRLTVT.

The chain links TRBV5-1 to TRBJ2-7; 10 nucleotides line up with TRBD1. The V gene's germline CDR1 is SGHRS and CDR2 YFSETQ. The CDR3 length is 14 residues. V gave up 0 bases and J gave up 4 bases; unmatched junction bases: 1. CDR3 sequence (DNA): TGCGCCAGCAGCTTGGCGGGACAGGGGTACGAGCAGTACTTC. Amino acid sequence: CASSLAGQGYEQYF. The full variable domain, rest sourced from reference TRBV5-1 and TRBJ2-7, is KAGVTQTPRYLIKTRGQQVTLSCSPISGHRSVSWYQQTPGQGLQFLFEYFSETQRNKGNFPGRFSGRQFSNSRSEMNVSTLELGDSALYLCASSLAGQGYEQYFGPGTRLTVT.

CDR3 coding DNA: TGTGCCAGCATCTACGGGAAAGAGACCCAGTACTTC. Translation gives CASIYGKETQYF. The chain recombines TRBV6-1 with TRBJ2-5, with D possibly being TRBD2 (5 bases). The CDR3 has 12 amino acids. The germline CDR1 and CDR2 sequences are MNHNS and SASEGT. V gave up 7 bases and J gave up 3 bases, with 9 bases separating them.

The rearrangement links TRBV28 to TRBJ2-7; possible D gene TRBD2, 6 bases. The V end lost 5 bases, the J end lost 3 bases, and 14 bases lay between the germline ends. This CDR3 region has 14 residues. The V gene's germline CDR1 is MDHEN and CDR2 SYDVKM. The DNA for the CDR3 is TGTGCCAGCAGTCCGTACTCGGGACTCTACGAGCAGTACTTC. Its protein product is CASSPYSGLYEQYF.

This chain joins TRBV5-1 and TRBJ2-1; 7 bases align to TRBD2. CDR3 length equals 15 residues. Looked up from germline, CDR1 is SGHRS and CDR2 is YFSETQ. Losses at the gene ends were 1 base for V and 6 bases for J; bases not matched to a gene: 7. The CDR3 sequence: CASSLPGGLFNEQFF. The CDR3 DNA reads TGCGCCAGCAGCTTGCCGGGGGGTCTCTTCAATGAGCAGTTCTTC.

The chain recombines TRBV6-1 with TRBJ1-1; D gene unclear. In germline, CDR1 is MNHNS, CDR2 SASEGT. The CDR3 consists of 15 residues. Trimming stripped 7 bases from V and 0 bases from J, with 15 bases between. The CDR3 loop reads CASTMKRGLNTEAFF. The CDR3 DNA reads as TGTGCCAGCACCATGAAAAGAGGGTTGAACACTGAAGCTTTCTTT.

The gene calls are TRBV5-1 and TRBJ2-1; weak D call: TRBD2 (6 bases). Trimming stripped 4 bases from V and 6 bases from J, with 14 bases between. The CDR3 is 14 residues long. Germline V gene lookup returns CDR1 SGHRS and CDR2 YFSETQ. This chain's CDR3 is CASSNREMVNEQFF. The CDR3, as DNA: TGCGCCAGCAGCAACCGGGAGATGGTCAATGAGCAGTTCTTC.